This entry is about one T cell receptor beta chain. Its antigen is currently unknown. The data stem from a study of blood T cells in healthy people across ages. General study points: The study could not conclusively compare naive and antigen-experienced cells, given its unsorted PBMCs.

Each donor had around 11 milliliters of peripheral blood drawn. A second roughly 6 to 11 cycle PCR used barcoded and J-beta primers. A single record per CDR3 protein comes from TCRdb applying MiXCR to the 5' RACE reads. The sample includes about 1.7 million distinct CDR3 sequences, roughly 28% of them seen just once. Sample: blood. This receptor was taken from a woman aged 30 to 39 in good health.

CDR3 sequence reads: CASSPGRGRESGYTF. CDR3 coding DNA: TGTGCCAGCAGTCCTGGCAGGGGGAGGGAGTCTGGCTACACCTTC. The J gene is TRBJ1-2, the V gene TRBV12-3 or TRBV12-4; TRBD1 matches at 7 bases. V gave up 5 bases and J gave up 7 bases; unmatched junction bases: 13. The CDR3 consists of 15 residues.